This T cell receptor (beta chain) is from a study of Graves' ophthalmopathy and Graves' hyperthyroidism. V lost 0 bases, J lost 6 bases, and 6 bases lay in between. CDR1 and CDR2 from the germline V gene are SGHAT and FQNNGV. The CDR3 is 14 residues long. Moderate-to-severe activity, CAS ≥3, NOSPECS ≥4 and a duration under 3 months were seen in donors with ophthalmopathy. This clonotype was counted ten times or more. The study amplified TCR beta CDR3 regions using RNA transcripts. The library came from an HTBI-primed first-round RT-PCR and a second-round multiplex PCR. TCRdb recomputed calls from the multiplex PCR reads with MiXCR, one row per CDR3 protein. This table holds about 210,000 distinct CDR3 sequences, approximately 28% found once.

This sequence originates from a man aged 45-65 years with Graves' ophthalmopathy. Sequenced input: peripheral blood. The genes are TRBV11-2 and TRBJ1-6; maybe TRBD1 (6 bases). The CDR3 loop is CASSLEGGNSPLHF. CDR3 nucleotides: TGTGCCAGCAGCTTAGAAGGGGGTAATTCACCCCTCCACTTT.